This T cell receptor (beta chain) was recovered during a study of blood T cell repertoires in COVID-19. Study as a whole: The samples span acute and convalescent COVID-19 from the United States, Italy and Spain.

Germline V gene sequence: CDR1 SGDLS, CDR2 YYNGEE. Deletions cut 2 bases from V and 3 bases from J, with 15 bases between. This CDR3 is 15 amino acids long. Sequencing was performed with immunoSEQ multiplex PCR; in TCRdb, only in-frame clones are kept and a portion is missing. Altogether about 55,000 clones are present, about 85% being singletons, with the ten largest covering around 15%. The specimen sequenced was peripheral blood. This TCR was sampled from a human donor in a cohort sampled during active COVID-19. This chain uses TRBV9 with TRBJ2-7, with D maybe TRBD1 (5 bases). In nucleotides, the CDR3 is TGTGCCAGCAGCGTCCAAGGGGTTTTAGGCTACGAGCAGTACTTC. Protein: CASSVQGVLGYEQYF. Complete variable domain (other parts from reference TRBV9 and TRBJ2-7): DSGVTQTPKHLITATGQRVTLRCSPRSGDLSVYWYQQSLDQGLQFLIQYYNGEERAKGNILERFSAQQFPDLHSELNLSSLELGDSALYFCASSVQGVLGYEQYFGPGTRLTVT.